This TCR beta chain was obtained from a study of identical twins. This clonotype was seen repeatedly, ten times or more. The antigen is unknown. CDR3 length equals 16 residues. V shed 2 bases and J shed 5 bases, with 15 bases lying between them. Germline V gives CDR1 SGHTA, CDR2 FQGNSA. TCRdb reprocessed the 5' RACE reads via MiXCR and lists one record per CDR3 protein. The sample holds roughly 690,000 distinct CDR3 sequences, 21% seen once. Study-level points and caveats: For cord blood, abundant beta clonotypes had fewer insertions, unlike memory repertoires, which showed none.

The same sample was also used in a study of T cells expressing NK-cell markers.

The specimen was PBMCs. The sequence was collected from a young woman in good health. V usage is TRBV7-2 and J usage is TRBJ2-2; weak D call: TRBD2 (6 bases). This chain's CDR3 is CASSLRWSGETGELFF. Written as DNA, the CDR3 is TGTGCCAGCAGCTTAAGGTGGTCGGGAGAAACCGGGGAGCTGTTTTTT.